The present T cell receptor (beta chain) was sequenced within a study of blood T cell repertoires in COVID-19. Either two negative PCRs, clearance, or symptom resolution qualified Cohort 3 donors as recovered. Here immunoSEQ multiplex PCR was the method, and the copy in TCRdb shows in-frame clones only, minus some. Of some 150,000 clones in the sample, about nine tenths were seen once. This CDR3 comprises 15 residues. The germline V gene encodes CDR1 KGHSH and CDR2 LQKENI. V lost 3 bases to trimming and J lost 6 bases, with 12 bases between them. Sequencing used PBMCs or T cells enriched from blood (not recorded which). V and J are TRBV18 and TRBJ1-6, with D unclear. This TCR derives from a man between 45 and 60 years old who had recovered from COVID-19. The CDR3 sequence: CASSPPGLANSPLHF. For the CDR3, the DNA is TGTGCCAGCTCACCGCCGGGGTTGGCTAATTCACCCCTCCACTTT.